This T cell receptor beta chain emerged from a study of blood T cell repertoires in COVID-19 (dated by TCRdb to the early 2020s). About the full investigation: Collaborator samples came from the United States, Italy and Spain and covered acute and convalescent phases of COVID-19. The prospective study material was composed of cDNA or gDNA derived from T cells, B-cell-depleted T cells, or PBMCs. Deeply sampled blood TCRbeta repertoires from subjects exposed to, actively infected with, or recovered from COVID-19 were included in the dataset. The repertoires were released in a freely available public database meant as a resource for research on the immune response to SARS-CoV-2. Samples came from the ongoing ImmuneRACE study (first 160 participants) plus 1,254 subjects from 6 global collaborators. Nearly every sample came with metadata listing a de-identified subject ID, COVID-19 status, age in years and sex. Where available, HLA class I and class II types were taken from metadata supplied by the sample provider and were not determined by assay-based typing. Results the study describes overall, beyond this receptor: Clinical and demographic metadata were provided uncurated, with the amount varying by source and participant.

V gives up 5 bases and J gives up 1 base, and the segment between their germline ends measures 16 bases. The germline V gene encodes CDR1 SGHVS and CDR2 FNYEAQ. The CDR3 has 16 amino acids, counting the end cysteine and phenylalanine. The retained sequence is limited to the CDR3, 48 bases, with the frame set at the first base. Regarding this clone: Its antigen remains unidentified. It has no much larger one-base neighbor in the sample; base qualities were not kept.

The immunoSEQ Assay, a bias-controlled multiplex PCR, was used to amplify TCRbeta CDR3 regions from genomic DNA. For the original study's pipeline: Within the assay, amplification of reference gene primers was used to estimate how many nucleated cells each sample contained. To quantify the absolute abundance of each unique TCRbeta CDR3 rearrangement, sequence reads were collapsed and filtered. Productive Simpson clonality was computed per sample as the square root of Simpson's diversity index over productive rearrangements. TCRdb mirrors the immuneACCESS table, restricted to in-frame sequences. Some clones are absent from its copies; in checked studies, under half trace to an unresolved V gene, and the reason for the others is unknown. V and J calls and clone size are as listed in that table; D and trimming were resolved from the DNA. This sample comprises over 250,000 clones, around nine tenths of them detected only once. The top ten clones comprise 2% to 3% of the sample.

Participants in the prospective study were enrolled through a virtual design, were aged about 18 to 90 years, and lived in 24 United States geographic areas. In the prospective study, cohorts were assigned on the basis of participant-reported clinical history obtained from a screening survey and a study questionnaire. Recovered participants in ImmuneRACE Cohort 3 were defined by two consecutive negative NP/OP PCR tests, clearance by a healthcare professional, or resolution of symptoms. Mobile phlebotomists in the prospective study collected whole blood, serum and a nasopharyngeal or oropharyngeal swab from every participant. Prospective study participants could optionally give additional blood draws and questionnaires over an approximately two-month period. Blood samples from the prospective study were shipped frozen or at room temperature prior to DNA extraction.

The rearranged chain carries TRBV7-6 and TRBJ2-3; perhaps TRBD1 is the D gene, with 7 bases matching. This TCR was sampled from a man aged 55 to 70 who had recovered from COVID-19. The sequencing input was PBMCs or T cells enriched from blood (not recorded which). The DNA sequence follows: TGTGCCAGCAGCCCTCGACTAGGGGGCTGCACAGATACGCAGTATTTT. Translated, this is CASSPRLGGCTDTQYF.